Shown below are 16 T cell receptor beta chains from a single sample sequenced in a study of regulatory T cells. Study-level findings and limits: In CD3G-deficient patients, conventional CD4+ T cells were enriched for hydrophobic CDR3 residues at positions 6 and 7.

For these TCRs, the target antigens are not known. The primer mix had 52 TRBV and 13 TRBJ primers. Sequencing was performed with immunoSEQ multiplex PCR; in TCRdb, only in-frame clones are kept and a portion is missing. The sample shows tens of thousands of clones, 70% to 90% of them seen only once. Sequencing was carried out using conventional CD4+ T cells sorted from blood. Every receptor here comes from a person in their late teens or twenties with CD3G deficiency.

V and J are TRBV18 and TRBJ2-2; D might be TRBD1 or TRBD2, each matching 5 bases. CDR1 and CDR2 (germline): KGHSH, LQKENI. This CDR3 is built from 15 residues. V lost 5 bases and J 5 bases, leaving 15 bases between the germline ends. Here the CDR3 DNA reads TGTGCCAGCTCAGGGGCCGGGACGGCTACCGGGGAGCTGTTTTTT. Translation: CASSGAGTATGELFF.

The J gene is TRBJ2-7, the V gene TRBV6-1; D perhaps matches TRBD2 (5 bases). This CDR3 region has 13 residues. V was cut by 4 bases and J by 3 bases, with 10 bases left in between. The germline CDR1 and CDR2 sequences are MNHNS and SASEGT. CDR3 protein: CASSVAKNYEQYF. The DNA for the CDR3 is TGTGCCAGCAGTGTAGCGAAAAACTACGAGCAGTACTTC.

This chain's CDR3 is CASSLDRGIHEQYF. CDR3 bases: TGTGCCAGCAGCTTAGACAGGGGGATCCACGAGCAGTACTTC. This rearrangement joins TRBV11-2 to TRBJ2-7, with 7 positions matching TRBD1. Germline V lookup: CDR1 SGHAT, CDR2 FQNNGV. V gave up 0 bases and J gave up 5 bases; unmatched junction bases: 4. The CDR3 spans 14 residues.

V is TRBV5-1 and J is TRBJ1-2, with D possibly TRBD1 on 6 matching bases. The V gene's germline CDR1 is SGHRS and CDR2 YFSETQ. The CDR3 has 13 residues. V was pared by 2 bases and J by 8 bases, with 13 bases between. The CDR3 sequence is CASSFDRFGGYTF. The CDR3 bases are TGCGCCAGCAGCTTTGACAGGTTCGGCGGCTACACCTTC.

This chain joins TRBV6-6 and TRBJ1-4, with unresolved D. Germline loops: CDR1 MNHNY, CDR2 SVGAGI (reference sequence). Trimming shortened V by 0 bases and J by 7 bases, and 9 bases separated the two germline ends. The CDR3 is 14 amino acids. CDR3 amino acids: CASSYSLQVEKLFF. The CDR3 nucleotides are TGTGCCAGCAGTTACTCGCTGCAGGTTGAAAAACTGTTTTTT.

The chain is built from TRBV6-6 and TRBJ2-7; maybe TRBD1 (6 bases). Germline lookup yields CDR1 MNHNY and CDR2 SVGAGI (reference sequence). The V and J ends lost 4 bases and 8 bases respectively, with 9 bases between them. This CDR3 spans 11 amino acids. CDR3 sequence: CASSLQGQQYF. In DNA, the CDR3 is TGTGCCAGCAGTTTACAGGGACAGCAGTACTTC.

This clone was counted a single time. This chain joins TRBV6-1 and TRBJ1-2, with 8 nucleotides matching TRBD1. Germline trimming cut 3 bases from V and 7 bases from J; bases unmatched to any gene: 4. This CDR3 has 13 amino acids. CDR1 and CDR2 (germline): MNHNS, SASEGT. The CDR3 coding sequence is TGTGCCAGCAGTGATTGGACAGGGATTGGCTACACCTTC. It yields the protein CASSDWTGIGYTF.

The chain carries TRBV7-8 and TRBJ2-2, with 9 bases matching TRBD1. The CDR3 spans 14 residues. CDR1 is SGHVS and CDR2 is FQNEAQ in the germline V gene. Trimming took 4 bases from V and 5 from J; bases not matched to a gene: 2. For the CDR3, the DNA is TGTGCCAGCAGCTGGGGGACAGGGACCGGGGAGCTGTTTTTT. The encoded protein is CASSWGTGTGELFF.

CDR3 amino acids: CASSPYGRVNEQFF. As DNA, the CDR3 is TGTGCCAGCTCACCCTATGGCAGGGTCAATGAGCAGTTCTTC. This chain joins TRBV18 and TRBJ2-1; D perhaps matches TRBD1 (5 bases). This CDR3 region has 14 residues. Trimming cost V 3 bases and J 6 bases, with 12 bases left between them. Germline loops: CDR1 KGHSH, CDR2 LQKENI.

V usage is TRBV6-1 and J usage is TRBJ2-1, with 7 bases aligning to TRBD2. CDR1 and CDR2 from the germline V gene are MNHNS and SASEGT. Trimming at V came to 4 bases and at J to 4 bases, leaving 4 bases not matched to a gene. The CDR3 is 14 amino acids. As DNA, the CDR3 is TGTGCCAGCAGTGGTCTAGCGGCGTACAATGAGCAGTTCTTC. It translates to CASSGLAAYNEQFF.

The V gene is TRBV21-1, the J gene TRBJ1-1; the table gives TRBD1 as D, unverified against the DNA. TRBV21-1 is a known pseudogene. This CDR3 has 15 residues. CDR3 region: CASSEPTGVNTEAFF. As DNA, the CDR3 is TGTGCCAGCAGCGAACCGACAGGGGTGAACACTGAAGCTTTCTTT.

This clone was seen only once. The chain is built from TRBV7-9 and TRBJ2-3; the D is unclear. The CDR3 loop spans 16 amino acids. Trimming cost V 1 base and J 6 bases, with 17 bases left between them. Germline CDR1 and CDR2: SEHNR and FQNEAQ (reference sequence). The CDR3 reads CASSLGGPLTGDTQYF. The DNA of the CDR3 is TGTGCCAGCAGCTTAGGTGGGCCCCTAACCGGCGATACGCAGTATTTT.

V usage is TRBV6-6 and J usage is TRBJ1-2; possibly TRBD1 for D (6 bases). Germline-derived CDR1 and CDR2 are MNHNY and SVGAGI (reference sequence). This CDR3 is built from 16 residues. V lost 0 bases to trimming and J lost 6 bases, with 17 bases between them. Here the CDR3 DNA reads TGTGCCAGCAGTTACTCGGGACACAGGGAAGTGGATGGCTACACCTTC. It translates to CASSYSGHREVDGYTF.

The chain employs TRBV6-1 and TRBJ1-4, with TRBD1 as a possible D gene (5 bases). The CDR3 loop spans 14 amino acids. Germline V gene lookup returns CDR1 MNHNS and CDR2 SASEGT. Deletions cut 4 bases from V and 10 bases from J, with 16 bases between. The CDR3 bases are TGTGCCAGCAGTGGAGGATGGGGGTCTGGAAAACTGTTTTTT. Amino acids: CASSGGWGSGKLFF.

The chain recombines TRBV5-1 with TRBJ2-7; weak D call: TRBD2 (6 bases). The germline V gene encodes CDR1 SGHRS and CDR2 YFSETQ. The CDR3 extends over 15 amino acids. With 0 bases removed from V and 5 bases from J, the gap between germline ends came to 15 bases. In nucleotides, the CDR3 is TGCGCCAGCAGCTTGGGAGTCCGCGGGATTAACGAGCAGTACTTC. It translates to CASSLGVRGINEQYF.

This sequence joins TRBV28 and TRBJ2-7, with D tentatively TRBD1 or TRBD2 (5 bases each). CDR3 length: 17 residues. Trimming pared 6 bases from V and 5 bases from J, leaving 26 bases between. Germline V gene lookup returns CDR1 MDHEN and CDR2 SYDVKM. This CDR3 reads CASSLTPGAGQDDEQYF. The CDR3 DNA sequence: TGTGCCAGCAGCCTCACCCCCGGGGCTGGGCAGGACGACGAGCAGTACTTC.